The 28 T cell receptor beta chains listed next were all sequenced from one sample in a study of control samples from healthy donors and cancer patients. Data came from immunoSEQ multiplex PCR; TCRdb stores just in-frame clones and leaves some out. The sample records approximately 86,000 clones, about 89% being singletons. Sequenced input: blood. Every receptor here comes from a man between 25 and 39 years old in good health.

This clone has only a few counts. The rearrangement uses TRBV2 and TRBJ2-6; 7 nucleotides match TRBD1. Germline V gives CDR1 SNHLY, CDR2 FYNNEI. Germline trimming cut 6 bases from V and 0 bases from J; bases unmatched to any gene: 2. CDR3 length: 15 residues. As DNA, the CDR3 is TGTGCCAGCAGGCACAGGGGCTCTGGGGCCAACGTCCTGACTTTC. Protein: CASRHRGSGANVLTF.

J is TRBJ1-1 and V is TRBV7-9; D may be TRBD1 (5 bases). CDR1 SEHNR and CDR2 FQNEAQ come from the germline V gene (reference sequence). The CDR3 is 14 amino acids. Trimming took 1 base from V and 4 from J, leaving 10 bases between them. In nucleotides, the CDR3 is TGTGCCAGCAGCTTAGAAGGGGCACGCACTGAAGCTTTCTTT. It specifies CASSLEGARTEAFF.

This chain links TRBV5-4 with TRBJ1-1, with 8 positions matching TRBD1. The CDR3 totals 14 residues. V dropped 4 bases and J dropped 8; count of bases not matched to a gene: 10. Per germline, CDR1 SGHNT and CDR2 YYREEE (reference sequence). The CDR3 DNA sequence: TGTGCCAGCAGCCCCCGGGACAGGAGGAAAGAAGCTTTCTTT. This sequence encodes CASSPRDRRKEAFF. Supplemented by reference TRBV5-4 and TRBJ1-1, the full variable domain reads ETGVTQSPTHLIKTRGQQVTLRCSSQSGHNTVSWYQQALGQGPQFIFQYYREEENGRGNFPPRFSGLQFPNYSSELNVNALELDDSALYLCASSPRDRRKEAFFGQGTRLTVV.

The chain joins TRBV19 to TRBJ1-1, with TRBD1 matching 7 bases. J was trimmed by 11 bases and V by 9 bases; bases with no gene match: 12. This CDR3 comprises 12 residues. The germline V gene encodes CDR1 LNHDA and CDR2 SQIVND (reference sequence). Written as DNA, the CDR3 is TGTGCCAGCAAGATGACAGGGCCAGTCGCTTTCTTT. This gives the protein CASKMTGPVAFF.

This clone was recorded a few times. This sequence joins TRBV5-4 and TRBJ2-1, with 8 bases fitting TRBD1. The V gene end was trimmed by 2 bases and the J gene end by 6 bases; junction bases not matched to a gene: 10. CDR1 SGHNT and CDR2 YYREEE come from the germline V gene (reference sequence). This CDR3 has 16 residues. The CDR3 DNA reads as TGTGCCAGCAGCTTACCGAACCGGGACAGGTCCAATGAGCAGTTCTTC. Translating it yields CASSLPNRDRSNEQFF.

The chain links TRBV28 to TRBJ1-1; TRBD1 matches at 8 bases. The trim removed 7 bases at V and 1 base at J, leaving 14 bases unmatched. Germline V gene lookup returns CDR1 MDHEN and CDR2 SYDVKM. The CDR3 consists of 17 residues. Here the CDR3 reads CASIGGDAGQANTEAFF. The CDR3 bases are TGTGCCAGCATCGGAGGTGATGCGGGACAGGCGAACACTGAAGCTTTCTTT.

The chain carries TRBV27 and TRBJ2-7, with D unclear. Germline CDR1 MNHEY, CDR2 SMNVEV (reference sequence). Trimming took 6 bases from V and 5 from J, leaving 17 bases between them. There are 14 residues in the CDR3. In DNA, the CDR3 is TGTGCCAGCAGCCAACCCATGCGAGCTGACGAGCAGTACTTC. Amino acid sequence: CASSQPMRADEQYF.

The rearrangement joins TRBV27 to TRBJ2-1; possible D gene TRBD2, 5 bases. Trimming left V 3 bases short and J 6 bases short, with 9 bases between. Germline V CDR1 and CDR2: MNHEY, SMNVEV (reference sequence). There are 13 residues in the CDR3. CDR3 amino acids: CASSFPGSNEQFF. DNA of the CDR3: TGTGCCAGCAGTTTTCCGGGGAGCAATGAGCAGTTCTTC.

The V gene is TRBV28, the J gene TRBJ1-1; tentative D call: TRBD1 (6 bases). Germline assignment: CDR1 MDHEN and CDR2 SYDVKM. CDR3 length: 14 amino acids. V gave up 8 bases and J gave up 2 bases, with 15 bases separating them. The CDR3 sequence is CASVPGQLNTEAFF. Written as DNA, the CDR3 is TGTGCCAGCGTCCCGGGACAACTCAACACTGAAGCTTTCTTT.

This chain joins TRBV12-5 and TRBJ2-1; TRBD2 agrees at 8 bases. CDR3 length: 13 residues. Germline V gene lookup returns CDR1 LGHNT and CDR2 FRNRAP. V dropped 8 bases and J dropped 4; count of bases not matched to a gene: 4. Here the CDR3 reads CASRAGAYNEQFF. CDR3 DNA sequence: TGTGCTAGTCGAGCGGGAGCATACAATGAGCAGTTCTTC.

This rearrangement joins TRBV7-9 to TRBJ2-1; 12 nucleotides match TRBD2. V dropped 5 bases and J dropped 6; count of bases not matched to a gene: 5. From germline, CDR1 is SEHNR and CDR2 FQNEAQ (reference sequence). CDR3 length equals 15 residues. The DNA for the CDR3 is TGTGCCAGCAGCCCACTAGCGGGGGGACTCAATGAGCAGTTCTTC. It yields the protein CASSPLAGGLNEQFF.

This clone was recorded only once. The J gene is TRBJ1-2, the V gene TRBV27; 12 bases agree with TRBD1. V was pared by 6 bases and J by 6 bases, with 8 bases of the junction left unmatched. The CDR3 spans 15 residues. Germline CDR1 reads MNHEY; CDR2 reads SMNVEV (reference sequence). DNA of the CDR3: TGTGCCAGCAGCCGTGCCGGGACAGGGGGCGATGGCTACACCTTC. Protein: CASSRAGTGGDGYTF.

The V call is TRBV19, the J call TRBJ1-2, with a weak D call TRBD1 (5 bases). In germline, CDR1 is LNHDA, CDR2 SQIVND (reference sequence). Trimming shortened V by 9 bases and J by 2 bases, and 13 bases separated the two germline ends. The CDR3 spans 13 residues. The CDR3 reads CASRTDSNYGYTF. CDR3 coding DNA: TGTGCCAGCCGTACAGACAGCAACTATGGCTACACCTTC.

CDR3 in DNA: TGTGCCTGGAGTAAAAGGCTAGCGGGGGCTCGCACCGGGGAGCTGTTTTTT. Residues: CAWSKRLAGARTGELFF. The rearrangement uses TRBV30 and TRBJ2-2; 10 bases are shared with TRBD2. V lost 2 bases, J lost 4 bases, and 10 bases stayed unmatched. Germline lookup yields CDR1 GTSNPN and CDR2 SVGIG (reference sequence). The CDR3 has 17 residues.

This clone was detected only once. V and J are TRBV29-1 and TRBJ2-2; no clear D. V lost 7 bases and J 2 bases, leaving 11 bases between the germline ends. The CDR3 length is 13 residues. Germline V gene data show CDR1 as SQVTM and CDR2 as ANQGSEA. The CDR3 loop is CSADTANTGELFF. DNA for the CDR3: TGCAGCGCCGATACGGCCAACACCGGGGAGCTGTTTTTT.

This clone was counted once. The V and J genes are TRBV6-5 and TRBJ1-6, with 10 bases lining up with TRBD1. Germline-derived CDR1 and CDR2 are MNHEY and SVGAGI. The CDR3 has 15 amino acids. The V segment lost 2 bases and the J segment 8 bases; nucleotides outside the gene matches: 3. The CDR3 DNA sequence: TGTGCCAGCAGTTACCAAGGGACAGGGGATTCACCCCTCCACTTT. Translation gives CASSYQGTGDSPLHF.

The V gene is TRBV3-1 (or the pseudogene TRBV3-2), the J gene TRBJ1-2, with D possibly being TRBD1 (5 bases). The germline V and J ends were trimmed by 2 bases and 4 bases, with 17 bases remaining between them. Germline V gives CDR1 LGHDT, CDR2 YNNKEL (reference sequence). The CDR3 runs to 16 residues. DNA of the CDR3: TGTGCCAGCAGCCAAAATATTGAGGGGCAAAGCTATGGCTACACCTTC. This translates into CASSQNIEGQSYGYTF.

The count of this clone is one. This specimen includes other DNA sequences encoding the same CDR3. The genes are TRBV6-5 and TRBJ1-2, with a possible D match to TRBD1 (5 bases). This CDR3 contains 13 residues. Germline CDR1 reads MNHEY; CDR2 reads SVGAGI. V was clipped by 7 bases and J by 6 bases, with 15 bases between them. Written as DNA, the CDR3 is TGTGCCAGCACATCGTATGTAGGGGATGGCTACACCTTC. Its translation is CASTSYVGDGYTF.

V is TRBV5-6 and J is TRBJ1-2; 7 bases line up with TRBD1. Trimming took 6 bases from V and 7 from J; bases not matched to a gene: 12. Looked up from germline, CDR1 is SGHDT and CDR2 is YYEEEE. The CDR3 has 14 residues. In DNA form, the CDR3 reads TGTGCCAGCACCAAACAAGGGGGCGCAGGTGGCTACACCTTC. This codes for CASTKQGGAGGYTF.

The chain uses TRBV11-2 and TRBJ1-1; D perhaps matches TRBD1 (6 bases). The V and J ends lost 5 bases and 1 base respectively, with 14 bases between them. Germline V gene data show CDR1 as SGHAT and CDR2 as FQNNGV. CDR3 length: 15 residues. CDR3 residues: CASSAKPGENTEAFF. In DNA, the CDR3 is TGTGCCAGCAGCGCGAAGCCAGGGGAGAACACTGAAGCTTTCTTT.

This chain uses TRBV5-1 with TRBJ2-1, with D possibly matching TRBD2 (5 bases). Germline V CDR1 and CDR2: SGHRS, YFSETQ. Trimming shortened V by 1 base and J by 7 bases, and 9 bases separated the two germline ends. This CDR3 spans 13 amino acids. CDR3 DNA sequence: TGCGCCAGCAGCTTGCGAGGGATTAATGAGCAGTTCTTC. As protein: CASSLRGINEQFF.

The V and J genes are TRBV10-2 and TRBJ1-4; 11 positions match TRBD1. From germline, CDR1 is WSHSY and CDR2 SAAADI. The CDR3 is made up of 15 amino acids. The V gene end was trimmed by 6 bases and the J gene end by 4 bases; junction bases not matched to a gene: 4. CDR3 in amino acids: CASRDRGQGNEKLFF. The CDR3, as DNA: TGCGCCAGCAGGGACAGGGGGCAGGGTAATGAAAAACTGTTTTTT.

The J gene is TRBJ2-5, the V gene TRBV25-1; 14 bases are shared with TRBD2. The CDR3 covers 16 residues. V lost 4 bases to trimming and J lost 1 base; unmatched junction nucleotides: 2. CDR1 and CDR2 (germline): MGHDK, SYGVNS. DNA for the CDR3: TGTGCCAGCAGTGGGGGACTAGCGGGGGTCCAAGAGACCCAGTACTTC. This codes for CASSGGLAGVQETQYF.

CDR3 protein: CASSFREGLNTEAFF. CDR3 nucleotides: TGTGCCAGCAGCTTCCGGGAGGGATTGAACACTGAAGCTTTCTTT. The V gene is TRBV7-6, the J gene TRBJ1-1, with D uncertain. The CDR3 is 15 residues long. V was trimmed by 3 bases and J by 0 bases, leaving 11 bases between them. CDR1 is SGHVS and CDR2 is FNYEAQ in the germline V gene.

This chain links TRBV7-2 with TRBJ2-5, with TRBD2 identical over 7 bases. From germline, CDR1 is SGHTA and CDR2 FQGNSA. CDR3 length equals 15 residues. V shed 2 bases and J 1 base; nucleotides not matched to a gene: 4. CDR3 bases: TGTGCCAGCAGCTTATCCGGGGGGACCCAAGAGACCCAGTACTTC. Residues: CASSLSGGTQETQYF.

Here the CDR3 reads CASSFTGRTEAFF. CDR3 nucleotide sequence: TGCGCCAGCAGCTTTACAGGGAGAACTGAAGCTTTCTTT. V and J are TRBV5-1 and TRBJ1-1; a possible D gene is TRBD1 (6 bases). Germline assignment: CDR1 SGHRS and CDR2 YFSETQ. This CDR3 region has 13 residues. V dropped 2 bases and J dropped 5 bases, with 10 bases sitting between them.

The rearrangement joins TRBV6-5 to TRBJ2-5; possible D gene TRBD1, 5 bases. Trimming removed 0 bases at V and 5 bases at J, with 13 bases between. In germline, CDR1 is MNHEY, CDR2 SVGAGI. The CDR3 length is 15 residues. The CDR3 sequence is CASSYSGPLGETQYF. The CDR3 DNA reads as TGTGCCAGCAGTTACTCGGGGCCTTTAGGCGAGACCCAGTACTTC.

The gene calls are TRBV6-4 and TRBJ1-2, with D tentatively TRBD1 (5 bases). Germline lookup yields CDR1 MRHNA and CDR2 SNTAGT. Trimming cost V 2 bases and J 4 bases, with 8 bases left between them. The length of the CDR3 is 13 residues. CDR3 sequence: CASSDVGGYGYTF. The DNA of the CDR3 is TGTGCCAGCAGTGACGTGGGGGGCTATGGCTACACCTTC.